These 23 T cell receptor beta chains were all obtained from the same sample, sequenced in a study of shared clonotypes between healthy human individuals. Clones were read by immunoSEQ multiplex PCR, and TCRdb kept only the in-frame ones, dropping some. The table shows under 2.5 million clones, with approximately 90% occurring only once. The material sequenced was naive CD4+ T cells from PBMCs. As to subset: CD45RA+ positively selected. Receptors were obtained from a man between 18 and 29 years old in good health. Some clones in this sample may be carry-over from other donors' samples.

The chain is built from TRBV9 and TRBJ2-3, with D possibly matching TRBD2 (6 bases). CDR1 and CDR2 from the germline V gene are SGDLS and YYNGEE. CDR3 size: 15 residues. Deletions cut 2 bases from V and 3 bases from J, with 13 bases between. CDR3 protein: CASSVFGRGTDTQYF. DNA for the CDR3: TGTGCCAGCAGCGTCTTCGGGAGAGGGACAGATACGCAGTATTTT.

CDR3 residues: CASHAREPYNEQFF. CDR3 DNA: TGCGCCAGCCACGCCAGGGAGCCCTACAATGAGCAGTTCTTC. V usage is TRBV5-1 and J usage is TRBJ2-1; tentatively, D is TRBD1 or TRBD2 (5 bases each). Looked up from germline, CDR1 is SGHRS and CDR2 is YFSETQ. The CDR3 has 14 residues. Trimming took 7 bases from V and 2 from J, leaving 13 bases between them.

The chain uses TRBV4-1 and TRBJ2-3; D unresolved. Per germline, CDR1 MGHRA and CDR2 YSYEKL. V gave up 0 bases and J gave up 7 bases, with 8 bases separating them. The CDR3 runs to 13 residues. The CDR3 reads CASSQENSYTQYF. In DNA, the CDR3 is TGCGCCAGCAGCCAAGAGAACAGCTATACGCAGTATTTT.

V and J are TRBV30 and TRBJ1-6; 10 bases match TRBD1. The CDR3 spans 14 residues. CDR1 GTSNPN and CDR2 SVGIG come from the germline V gene (reference sequence). V lost 5 bases to trimming and J lost 10 bases; unmatched junction nucleotides: 8. The CDR3 bases are TGTGCCTGGGACCGGGACAGGGGTGTCTCACCCCTCCACTTT. Translated: CAWDRDRGVSPLHF.

This clone turned up a few times. This specimen includes other DNA sequences encoding the same CDR3. The chain carries TRBV7-3 and TRBJ2-7; the match to TRBD2 covers 9 bases. Germline trimming cut 4 bases from V and 6 bases from J; bases unmatched to any gene: 4. CDR3 length: 13 amino acids. The V gene's germline CDR1 is SGHTA and CDR2 FQGTGA. CDR3 sequence: CASSSGLAGEQYF. In nucleotides, the CDR3 is TGTGCCAGCAGCTCGGGACTAGCTGGCGAGCAGTACTTC.

The rearrangement joins TRBV7-2 to TRBJ1-2; possible D gene TRBD1, 5 bases. In germline, CDR1 is SGHTA, CDR2 FQGNSA. CDR3 length: 15 amino acids. Trimming took off 4 bases at V and 4 bases at J, with 16 bases between the two ends. CDR3 in amino acids: CASSWRGIEPYGYTF. DNA for the CDR3: TGTGCCAGCAGCTGGAGGGGTATCGAACCCTATGGCTACACCTTC.

A remark on this clone: One end of the junction varies from germline; a read error may be responsible. The rearrangement links TRBV5-1 to TRBJ1-2; 7 bases agree with TRBD1. Germline V gene lookup returns CDR1 SGHRS and CDR2 YFSETQ. The CDR3 totals 14 residues. The CDR3 here is CASSSAGTDYGYAF. CDR3 nucleotides: TGTGCCAGCAGCTCGGCCGGGACAGACTATGGCTACGCCTTC.

This chain connects TRBV5-1 to TRBJ1-1; TRBD1 is a possible D gene (5 bases). V was clipped by 4 bases and J by 4 bases, with 20 bases between them. The CDR3 consists of 16 residues. Germline CDR1 reads SGHRS; CDR2 reads YFSETQ. CDR3 coding DNA: TGCGCCAGCAGCAAAAACCAGGGAAAGTTTGGCACTGAAGCTTTCTTT. It yields the protein CASSKNQGKFGTEAFF.

The chain uses TRBV2 and TRBJ1-3; D may be TRBD1 (6 bases). Germline lookup yields CDR1 SNHLY and CDR2 FYNNEI. The CDR3 totals 13 residues. V was clipped by 6 bases and J by 8 bases, with 14 bases between them. The CDR3 DNA reads as TGTGCCAGCAGGGTGGGGGCTACGGACACCATATATTTT. Translation: CASRVGATDTIYF.

As to this clone: This specimen includes other DNA sequences encoding the same CDR3. The chain recombines TRBV29-1 with TRBJ1-2, with D possibly TRBD1 on 5 matching bases. V lost 4 bases and J lost 2, with 14 bases in between. The CDR3 has 14 residues. Germline V gene data show CDR1 as SQVTM and CDR2 as ANQGSEA. In nucleotides, the CDR3 is TGCAGCGTTGGGGGGAGGGGCAGGAACTATGGCTACACCTTC. This translates into CSVGGRGRNYGYTF.

DNA of the CDR3: TGTGCCAGCAGTCAAAATTCAGGGCACACTGAAGCTTTCTTT. Encoded protein: CASSQNSGHTEAFF. The chain uses TRBV28 and TRBJ1-1; TRBD1 is a possible D gene (5 bases). The CDR3 has 14 amino acids. Trimming cost V 5 bases and J 3 bases, with 13 bases left between them. Germline V CDR1 and CDR2: MDHEN, SYDVKM.

V gene TRBV7-3 combines with J gene TRBJ2-1, with TRBD2 matching 8 bases. Germline V gives CDR1 SGHTA, CDR2 FQGTGA. This CDR3 has 13 amino acids. After removal of 8 bases from V and 5 bases from J, the junction contained 5 bases not matched to a gene. CDR3: CASGLADNNEQFF. CDR3 DNA sequence: TGTGCCAGCGGACTAGCCGACAACAATGAGCAGTTCTTC.

The J gene is TRBJ1-3, the V gene TRBV4-1, with TRBD1 as a possible D gene (5 bases). The CDR3 sequence is 16 residues long. Germline CDR1 and CDR2: MGHRA and YSYEKL. The V end was cut by 4 bases, the J end by 3 bases, with 16 bases between. The chain's CDR3 is CASSPLVPGLGNTIYF. DNA of the CDR3: TGCGCCAGCAGCCCCCTCGTCCCGGGGCTTGGAAACACCATATATTTT.

The chain links TRBV5-1 to TRBJ2-3; 13 nucleotides agree with TRBD2. Germline loops: CDR1 SGHRS, CDR2 YFSETQ. The CDR3 has 15 residues. V lost 4 bases and J lost 5; bases outside the gene matches: 4. CDR3 coding DNA: TGCGCCAGCAGCCACGGACTAGCGGGAGAAGATACGCAGTATTTT. Amino acid sequence: CASSHGLAGEDTQYF.

This sequence joins TRBV7-2 and TRBJ1-3; unclear D gene. The CDR3 totals 14 residues. Trimming took off 3 bases at V and 3 bases at J, with 9 bases between the two ends. The germline V gene encodes CDR1 SGHTA and CDR2 FQGNSA. The CDR3 DNA sequence: TGTGCCAGCAGCTTGGGAGTGGATGGAAACACCATATATTTT. Protein sequence: CASSLGVDGNTIYF.

V gene TRBV28 combines with J gene TRBJ2-3; 12 nucleotides line up with TRBD2. This CDR3 region has 18 residues. V lost 2 bases, J lost 7 bases, and 13 bases stayed unmatched. Per the germline V gene, CDR1 is MDHEN and CDR2 is SYDVKM. The DNA of the CDR3 is TGTGCCAGCAGTTTACTAGTTTCTGGGCTAGCGGGAGGGAATACGCAGTATTTT. It is translated as CASSLLVSGLAGGNTQYF.

The chain employs TRBV6-6 and TRBJ2-1; TRBD1 might be the D (6 bases). The CDR3 is made up of 16 amino acids. V lost 5 bases and J 8 bases, leaving 22 bases between the germline ends. Germline CDR1 and CDR2: MNHNY and SVGAGI (reference sequence). This chain's CDR3 is CASSISRGTGSDEQFF. The DNA of the CDR3 is TGTGCCAGCAGTATATCCCGAGGAACAGGGTCCGATGAGCAGTTCTTC.

This chain links TRBV5-1 with TRBJ2-7; D is perhaps TRBD1 or TRBD2 (5 bases each). Germline CDR1 and CDR2: SGHRS and YFSETQ. Trimming removed 0 bases from V and 4 bases from J, with 17 bases in between. This CDR3 is built from 16 residues. This CDR3 is CASSLGRWDPQYEQYF. CDR3 nucleotide sequence: TGCGCCAGCAGCTTGGGGAGGTGGGACCCACAATACGAGCAGTACTTC.

V and J are TRBV30 and TRBJ1-3, with unresolved D. Trimming removed 0 bases from V and 5 bases from J, with 8 bases in between. Germline CDR1 is GTSNPN and CDR2 is SVGIG (reference sequence). The CDR3 spans 13 residues. The CDR3 DNA reads TGTGCCTGGAGTGTACAACGGAGAAACACCATATATTTT. The encoded protein is CAWSVQRRNTIYF.

V usage is TRBV5-1 and J usage is TRBJ1-2; D is perhaps TRBD1 (5 bases). The V gene's germline CDR1 is SGHRS and CDR2 YFSETQ. The CDR3 runs 15 residues. The V end was cut by 3 bases, the J end by 4 bases, with 16 bases between. The CDR3 reads CASSSTGEGVYGYTF. Written as DNA, the CDR3 is TGCGCCAGCAGCTCGACGGGGGAAGGGGTCTATGGCTACACCTTC.

In regard to this clone: One end of the junction does not line up with germline, which may come from a read error. The V and J genes are TRBV28 and TRBJ1-3; no reliable D call. The CDR3 runs 15 residues. Per the germline V gene, CDR1 is MDHEN and CDR2 is SYDVKM. The CDR3 spells CASTDGGYSRNTIYF. CDR3 coding DNA: TGTGCCAGCACCGATGGAGGATACTCTAGAAACACCATATATTTT.

The chain links TRBV18 to TRBJ2-5; D gene ambiguous. Trimming cost V 2 bases and J 3 bases, with 13 bases left between them. The length of the CDR3 is 15 residues. Germline CDR1 reads KGHSH; CDR2 reads LQKENI. CDR3 DNA sequence: TGTGCCAGCTCACCAGACTGGAGAAGGGAAGAGACCCAGTACTTC. Protein sequence: CASSPDWRREETQYF.

About this clone: The same CDR3 can be traced to other DNA sequences in this sample. This sequence joins TRBV28 and TRBJ2-7; D may be TRBD2 (5 bases). The germline V and J ends were trimmed by 2 bases and 0 bases, with 8 bases remaining between them. This CDR3 spans 14 amino acids. Germline V gene sequence: CDR1 MDHEN, CDR2 SYDVKM. CDR3 bases: TGTGCCAGCAGTTTACCCGGGAACTCCTACGAGCAGTACTTC. Amino acids: CASSLPGNSYEQYF.